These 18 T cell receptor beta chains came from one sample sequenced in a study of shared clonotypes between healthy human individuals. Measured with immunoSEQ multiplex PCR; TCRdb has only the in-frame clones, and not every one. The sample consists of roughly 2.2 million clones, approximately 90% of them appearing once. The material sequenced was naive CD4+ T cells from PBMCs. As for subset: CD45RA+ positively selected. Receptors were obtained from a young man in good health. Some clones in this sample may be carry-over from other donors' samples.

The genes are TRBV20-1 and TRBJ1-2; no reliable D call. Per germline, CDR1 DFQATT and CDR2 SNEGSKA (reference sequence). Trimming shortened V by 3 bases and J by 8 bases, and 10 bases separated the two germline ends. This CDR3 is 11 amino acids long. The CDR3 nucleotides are TGCAGTGCTAGGGGGTGGGAAGGCTACACCTTC. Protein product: CSARGWEGYTF.

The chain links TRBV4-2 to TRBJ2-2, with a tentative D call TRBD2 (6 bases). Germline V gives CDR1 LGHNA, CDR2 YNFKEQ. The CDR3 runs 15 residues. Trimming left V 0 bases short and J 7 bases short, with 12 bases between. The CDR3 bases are TGTGCCAGCAGCCAAGATCGGGGAGCGGGCGGGGAGCTGTTTTTT. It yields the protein CASSQDRGAGGELFF.

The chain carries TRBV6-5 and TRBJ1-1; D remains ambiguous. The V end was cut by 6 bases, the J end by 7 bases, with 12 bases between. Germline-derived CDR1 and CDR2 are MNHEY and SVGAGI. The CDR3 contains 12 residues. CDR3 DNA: TGTGCCAGCAGAAACACCCAGCGTGAAGCTTTCTTT. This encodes CASRNTQREAFF.

The CDR3 reads CASQLTGEVGGYTF. Written as DNA, the CDR3 is TGTGCCAGCCAACTAACCGGGGAAGTAGGAGGCTACACCTTC. The chain combines TRBV7-9 with TRBJ1-2, with no clear D. The length of the CDR3 is 14 residues. The V end lost 8 bases, the J end lost 8 bases, and 21 bases lay between the germline ends. Germline V gene lookup returns CDR1 SEHNR and CDR2 FQNEAQ (reference sequence).

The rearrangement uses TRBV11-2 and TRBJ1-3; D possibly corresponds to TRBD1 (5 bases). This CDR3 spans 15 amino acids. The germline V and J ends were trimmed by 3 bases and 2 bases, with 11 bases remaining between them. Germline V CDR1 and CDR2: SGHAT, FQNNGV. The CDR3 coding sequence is TGTGCCAGCAGCTTCGGCAGGGCTACTGGAAACACCATATATTTT. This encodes CASSFGRATGNTIYF.

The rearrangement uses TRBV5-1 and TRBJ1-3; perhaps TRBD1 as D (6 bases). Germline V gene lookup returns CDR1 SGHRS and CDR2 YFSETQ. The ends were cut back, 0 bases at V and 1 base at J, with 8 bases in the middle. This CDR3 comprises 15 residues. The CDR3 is CASSLGDTSGNTIYF. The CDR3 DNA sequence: TGCGCCAGCAGCTTGGGGGACACTTCTGGAAACACCATATATTTT.

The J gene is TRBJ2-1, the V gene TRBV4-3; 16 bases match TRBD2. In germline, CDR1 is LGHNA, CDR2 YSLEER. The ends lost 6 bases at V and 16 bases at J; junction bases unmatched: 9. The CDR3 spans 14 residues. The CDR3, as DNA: TGCGCCAGCAGGCGGGGACTAGCGGGAGGGCCGGTATTCTTC. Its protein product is CASRRGLAGGPVFF.

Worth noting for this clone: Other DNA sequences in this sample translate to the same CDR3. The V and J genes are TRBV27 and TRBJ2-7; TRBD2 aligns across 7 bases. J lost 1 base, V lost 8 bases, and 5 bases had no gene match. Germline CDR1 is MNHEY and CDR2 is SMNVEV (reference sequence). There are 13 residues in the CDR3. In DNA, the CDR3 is TGTGCCAGCTCCGGCGGGGGATCCTACGAGCAGTACTTC. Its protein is CASSGGGSYEQYF.

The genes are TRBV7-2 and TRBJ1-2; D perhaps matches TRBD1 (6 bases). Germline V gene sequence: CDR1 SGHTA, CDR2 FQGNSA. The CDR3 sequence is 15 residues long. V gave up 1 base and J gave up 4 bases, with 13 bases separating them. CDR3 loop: CASSLVGSGAYGYTF. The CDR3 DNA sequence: TGTGCCAGCAGCTTAGTCGGATCAGGGGCCTATGGCTACACCTTC.

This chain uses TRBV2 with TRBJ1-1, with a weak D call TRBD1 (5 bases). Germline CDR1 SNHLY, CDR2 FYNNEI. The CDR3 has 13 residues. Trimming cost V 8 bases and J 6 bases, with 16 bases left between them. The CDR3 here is CASPRGEEAEAFF. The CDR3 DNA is TGTGCCAGCCCGCGAGGGGAGGAGGCTGAAGCTTTCTTT.

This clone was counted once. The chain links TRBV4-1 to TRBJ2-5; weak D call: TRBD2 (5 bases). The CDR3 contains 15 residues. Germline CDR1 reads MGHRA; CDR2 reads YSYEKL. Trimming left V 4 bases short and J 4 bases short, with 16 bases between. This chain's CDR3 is CASSPDSGSVETQYF. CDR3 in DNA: TGCGCCAGCAGCCCAGACTCGGGGAGTGTAGAGACCCAGTACTTC.

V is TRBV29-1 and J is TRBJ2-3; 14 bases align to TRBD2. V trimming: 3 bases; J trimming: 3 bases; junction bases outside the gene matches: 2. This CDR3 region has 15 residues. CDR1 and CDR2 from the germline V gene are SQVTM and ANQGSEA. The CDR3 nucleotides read TGCAGCGTTGATCGACTAGCGGGAGGGACAGATACGCAGTATTTT. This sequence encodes CSVDRLAGGTDTQYF.

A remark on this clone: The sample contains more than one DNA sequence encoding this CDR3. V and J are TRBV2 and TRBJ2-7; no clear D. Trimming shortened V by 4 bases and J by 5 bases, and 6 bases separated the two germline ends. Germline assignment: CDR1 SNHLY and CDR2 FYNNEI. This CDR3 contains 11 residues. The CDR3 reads CASSVLNEQYF. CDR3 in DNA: TGTGCCAGCAGTGTACTAAACGAGCAGTACTTC. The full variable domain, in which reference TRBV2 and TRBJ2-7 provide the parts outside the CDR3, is EPEVTQTPSHQVTQMGQEVILRCVPISNHLYFYWYRQILGQKVEFLVSFYNNEISEKSEIFDDQFSVERPDGSNFTLKIRSTKLEDSAMYFCASSVLNEQYFGPGTRLTVT.

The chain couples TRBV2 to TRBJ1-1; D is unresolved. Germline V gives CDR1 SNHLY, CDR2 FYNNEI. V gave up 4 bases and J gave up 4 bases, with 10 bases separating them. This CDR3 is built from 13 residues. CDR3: CASSGHWGTEAFF. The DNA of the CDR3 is TGTGCCAGCAGTGGACACTGGGGCACTGAAGCTTTCTTT. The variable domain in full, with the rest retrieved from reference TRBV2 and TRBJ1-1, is EPEVTQTPSHQVTQMGQEVILRCVPISNHLYFYWYRQILGQKVEFLVSFYNNEISEKSEIFDDQFSVERPDGSNFTLKIRSTKLEDSAMYFCASSGHWGTEAFFGQGTRLTVV.

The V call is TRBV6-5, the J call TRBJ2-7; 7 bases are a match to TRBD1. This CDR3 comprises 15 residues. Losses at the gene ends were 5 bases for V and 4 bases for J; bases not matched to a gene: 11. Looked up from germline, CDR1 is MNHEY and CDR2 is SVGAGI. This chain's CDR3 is CASSPSSGQWYEQYF. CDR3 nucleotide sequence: TGTGCCAGCAGTCCCAGTTCGGGACAGTGGTACGAGCAGTACTTC.

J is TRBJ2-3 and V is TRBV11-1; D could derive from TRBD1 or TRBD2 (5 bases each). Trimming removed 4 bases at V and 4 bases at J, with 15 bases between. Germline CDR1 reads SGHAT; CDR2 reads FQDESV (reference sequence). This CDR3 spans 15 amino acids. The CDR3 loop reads CASSSRGPPPDTQYF. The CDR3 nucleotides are TGTGCCAGCAGCTCCCGGGGACCTCCACCAGATACGCAGTATTTT.

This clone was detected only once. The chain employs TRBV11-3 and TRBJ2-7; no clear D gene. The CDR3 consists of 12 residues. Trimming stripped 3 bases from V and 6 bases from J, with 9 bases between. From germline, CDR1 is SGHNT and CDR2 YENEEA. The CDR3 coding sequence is TGTGCCAGCAGCTTGACTCCTACCGAGCAGTACTTC. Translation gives CASSLTPTEQYF.

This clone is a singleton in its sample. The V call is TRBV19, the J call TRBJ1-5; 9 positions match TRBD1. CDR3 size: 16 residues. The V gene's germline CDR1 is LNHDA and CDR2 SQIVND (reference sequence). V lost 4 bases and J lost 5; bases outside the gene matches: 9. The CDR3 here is CASSREGTGRHQPQHF. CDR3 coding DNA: TGTGCCAGTAGTAGGGAGGGGACAGGGAGGCATCAGCCCCAGCATTTT. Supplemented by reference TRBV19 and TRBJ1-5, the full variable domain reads DGGITQSPKYLFRKEGQNVTLSCEQNLNHDAMYWYRQDPGQGLRLIYYSQIVNDFQKGDIAEGYSVSREKKESFPLTVTSAQKNPTAFYLCASSREGTGRHQPQHFGDGTRLSIL.